The clone carrying this TCR beta chain was found once. Antigen unknown. The data derive from a study of cytomegalovirus exposure and HLA in healthy donors. Regarding the study as a whole: Researchers reportedly found TCR beta sequences accurately predicted most subjects' HLA-A and HLA-B alleles. Most TCR sequences were seen very rarely across donors, but some public TCRs occurred in many. One later analysis reportedly identified an Asian-associated ancestry cluster that showed fewer N-insertions than the roughly 720-donor mean.

This cohort consisted of healthy bone marrow donors. Germline lookup yields CDR1 MNHEY and CDR2 SMNVEV (reference sequence). The length of the CDR3 is 14 residues. V lost 5 bases and J 0 bases, leaving 10 bases between the germline ends. Primers for the PCR totalled 60 Vbeta and 13 Jbeta. The assay was immunoSEQ multiplex PCR, and TCRdb's table has in-frame clones only and misses some. Of 95,000 to 150,000 clones in the sample, over 60% are singletons; the top ten hold about 1.5%. The specimen sequenced was PBMCs. The sequence was collected from a man aged 18 to 29 in good health and CMV-seronegative. The V gene is TRBV27, the J gene TRBJ1-1; no definite D call. CDR3 DNA sequence: TGTGCCAGCAGTCCCATGAGGCTGAACACTGAAGCTTTCTTT. Residues: CASSPMRLNTEAFF.